The clone carrying this TCR beta chain was observed a few times. Antigen: not known. The data originate from a study of vaccination and CD4 T cells after COVID-19. At the level of the study: Post-COVID samples were collected a median approximately 93 days following diagnosis, spanning 35 to 161.

Notes on the study in general: Early post-infection timepoints were not included, and relatively few convalescent patients were studied. Spike mono-reactivity was shown by 304 of 307 vaccine-specific clones in convalescent patients.

Treatment indicated: approximately nine-day PBMC culture with coronavirus spike peptide pools or control peptides (ViraFEST assay). Sequenced with the Oncomine TCR Beta short-read assay was DNA taken from cultured CD4+ T cells. TCRdb reanalysed the PCR reads using MiXCR and keeps one entry per CDR3 protein. In the table there are about 10,000 distinct CDR3 sequences, around half of which are singletons. The germline V gene encodes CDR1 MNHNS and CDR2 SASEGT. V trimming: 8 bases; J trimming: 4 bases; junction bases outside the gene matches: 4. This CDR3 has 14 amino acids. The chain links TRBV6-1 to TRBJ1-6; TRBD1 agrees at 8 bases. This receptor was identified in a human donor who had recovered from COVID-19. Material: CD4+ T cells from blood, cultured in vitro. In nucleotides, the CDR3 is TGTGCCAGCGGACAGGGTTTTTATAATTCACCCCTCCACTTT. Translating gives CASGQGFYNSPLHF.